This TCR beta chain was sequenced for a study of T-cell memory formation after mild COVID-19. Whole-study findings and limits: The finding that pre-infection memory included some responding clones suggested that cross-reactive memory joined. Contracting CD8+ clones were enriched in EMRA, CD4+ mainly in CM and EM. Clones from the second wave (peaking day 37) had unconfirmed SARS-CoV-2 specificity.

5'RACE primed at constant segments yielded TCR alpha and TCR beta cDNA libraries bearing sample barcodes and UMIs. Using its own MiXCR run on the 5' RACE reads, TCRdb lists one record per CDR3 protein. The sample comprises more than 450,000 distinct CDR3 sequences, roughly 18% of which are singletons, and more than 10% rests with the top ten. Regarding this clonotype: The target antigen is unknown.

V dropped 4 bases and J dropped 1 base, with 11 bases sitting between them. The germline gives CDR1 SGHRS, CDR2 YFSETQ. This CDR3 is 14 amino acids long. The sample consisted of PBMCs or a T cell subset sorted from them (not recorded which). The sequence derives from an adult woman who had mild COVID-19 (a few samples of this study predate the infection). Cell type and time point are not known. The chain joins TRBV5-1 to TRBJ2-5; D gene ambiguous. The DNA for the CDR3 is TGCGCCAGCAGCCCTGTTGGTCCCCAAGAGACCCAGTACTTC. Amino acid sequence: CASSPVGPQETQYF.